What follows describes a single T cell receptor beta chain. Germline trimming cut 0 bases from V and 9 bases from J; bases unmatched to any gene: 7. CDR3 length: 15 residues. Germline loops: CDR1 SGDLS, CDR2 YYNGEE. The data belong to a study of blood T cell repertoires in COVID-19. Background on the study: Samples came from the United States, Italy and Spain, spanning acute and convalescent COVID-19. Sources were T cells, B-cell-depleted T cells, or PBMCs; the material itself was cDNA or gDNA.

TCRdb's copy holds only in-frame clones and misses some; the assay was immunoSEQ multiplex PCR. The sample carries under 60,000 clones, 65% to 85% recorded once. Seattle participants joined during active infection and were tracked over time. This sequence joins TRBV9 and TRBJ2-3, with 10 positions matching TRBD2. The sample consisted of peripheral blood. The receptor's source is a man in his thirties or forties with COVID-19, enrolled during active disease. The CDR3 DNA follows: TGTGCCAGCAGCGTAGGTAGCGGGAGGACCCGAACGCAGTATTTT. This encodes CASSVGSGRTRTQYF.